The source of this T cell receptor beta chain is a study of radiation and T cells in renal cell carcinoma (dated by TCRdb to the early 2020s). About the full investigation: The samples were obtained from a clinical trial, where primary renal cell carcinomas were treated with 15 Gy stereotactic body radiation therapy and then removed by nephrectomy 4 weeks afterward. In total, 50 to 60 samples, comprising approximately 26 tumors and some 27 peripheral blood samples, were subjected to TCR beta sequencing. In the approximately 58 samples combined, roughly 4.4 million unique CDR3 nucleotide sequences were found, encoding 2 million to 3 million unique CDR3 amino acid sequences.

The time point label corresponds to: blood 2 weeks post-SBRT. What this sample's treatment or condition label stands for: 15 Gy SBRT to primary tumor, nephrectomy 4 weeks later. To track tumor-enriched clonotypes, serial peripheral blood was sampled from radiation-treated patients at baseline and at 2 weeks and 4 weeks after SBRT. Every patient had renal cell carcinoma of clear cell pathology. The QIAamp DNA Blood Mini Kit (Qiagen) was used to prepare genomic DNA for TCR sequencing. Samples were included in the analyses only if all quality control checks were passed. What the study reported, not specific to this receptor: Because pretreatment tumor biopsies were not available, the baseline intratumoral presence of clonotypes could not be determined. Blood repertoire dynamics were not followed beyond 4 weeks after treatment. In blood, the top tumor clonotypes increased between baseline and 2 weeks post-radiation and then shrank by 4 weeks, which suggests that tumor-resident clones expanded only transiently. Effects of radiation dose or scheduling on the TCR repertoire could not be addressed with the single-armed trial design.

In the case of this clone: No cognate antigen has been identified for it. Base qualities are missing; no much larger clone stands one base away.

From its cysteine to its phenylalanine, the CDR3 spans 16 amino acids. The only DNA kept is the CDR3, 48 bases in frame from the first base. The germline V gene sets CDR1 to SGHRS and CDR2 to YFSETQ. V was cut back by 7 bases and J by 1 base, leaving a gap of 18 bases between them. TCR beta libraries were generated from genomic DNA with the immunoSEQ kit, following the manufacturer's recommendations. Library preparation used a first multiplex PCR with proprietary primers, then a second PCR adding unique barcodes, with bead cleanups after each round. Each sample batch included a kit-provided positive control reaction and a negative control reaction. The final libraries were assessed on an Agilent 4200 TapeStation D1000 ScreenTape, pooled by volume, and quantified by qPCR. Sequencing was performed on an Illumina NextSeq500 with a MidOutput 150-cycle cartridge, and 156 Read1 and 15 Index1 cycles were run with kit custom primers. The pooled library was loaded at 0.95 to 1 pM with about 18% PhiX control spiked in. In the authors' own workflow: Vendor-processed data were analyzed in R, and a clonotype was defined as all T cells sharing the same CDR3 nucleotide sequence. For clone abundance analyses, frequencies were normalized to the 10,000 most abundant clones in each sample. Public T cell clones, which averaged fewer than five per sample, were removed prior to analysis. Tumor-enriched and baseline blood-enriched clonotypes were defined by at least a 32-fold difference in abundance between compartments. Clonotypes expanded or contracted between blood time points were identified with a beta-binomial differential abundance model. The Baroni-Urbani and Buser coefficient was used to measure tumor-blood repertoire similarity, and groups were compared with two-tailed Wilcoxon tests in R. The source is immuneACCESS, and TCRdb retained only in-frame sequences with V and J called. Part of the clones is not carried over; for the studies checked, unresolved V genes explain less than half of this, and the remainder is unexplained. The V and J calls and clone size were taken over from that table, and D and trimming were inferred from the DNA. The sample table shows 100,000 to 150,000 clones, and around 81% are seen once. The top ten hold 5.8% of the sample.

The TCR comes from a man aged 50 to 59 with renal cell carcinoma. Sequencing used blood, obtained from a patient whose treatment included radiotherapy and nephrectomy. This sequence uses TRBV5-1 and TRBJ1-3, with TRBD1 as a weak D call on 5 bases. The DNA is TGCGCCAGCGGAAACAGGATATACCTTTCTGGAAACACCATATATTTT. Translated, this is CASGNRIYLSGNTIYF.